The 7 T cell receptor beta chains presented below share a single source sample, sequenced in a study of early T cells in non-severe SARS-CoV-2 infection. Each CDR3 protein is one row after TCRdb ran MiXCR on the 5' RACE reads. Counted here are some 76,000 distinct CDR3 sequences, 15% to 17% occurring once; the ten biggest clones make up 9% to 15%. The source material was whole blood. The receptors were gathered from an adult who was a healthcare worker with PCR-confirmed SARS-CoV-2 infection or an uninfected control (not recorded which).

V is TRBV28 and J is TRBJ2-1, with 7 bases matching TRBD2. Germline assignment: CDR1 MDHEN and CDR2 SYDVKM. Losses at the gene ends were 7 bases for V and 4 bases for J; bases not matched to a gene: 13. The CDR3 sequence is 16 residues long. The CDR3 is CASISNSGSGYNEQFF. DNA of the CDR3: TGTGCCAGCATTTCGAATAGCGGGTCGGGTTACAATGAGCAGTTCTTC. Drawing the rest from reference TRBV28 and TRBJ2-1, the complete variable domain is DVKVTQSSRYLVKRTGEKVFLECVQDMDHENMFWYRQDPGLGLRLIYFSYDVKMKEKGDIPEGYSVSREKKERFSLILESASTNQTSMYLCASISNSGSGYNEQFFGPGTRLTVL.

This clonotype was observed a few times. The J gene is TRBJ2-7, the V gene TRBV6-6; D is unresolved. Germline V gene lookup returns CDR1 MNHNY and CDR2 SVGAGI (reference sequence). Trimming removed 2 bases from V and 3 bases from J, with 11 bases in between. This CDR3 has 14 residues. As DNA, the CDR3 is TGTGCCAGCAGTTACGAAGTCGGCGACTACGAGCAGTACTTC. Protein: CASSYEVGDYEQYF.

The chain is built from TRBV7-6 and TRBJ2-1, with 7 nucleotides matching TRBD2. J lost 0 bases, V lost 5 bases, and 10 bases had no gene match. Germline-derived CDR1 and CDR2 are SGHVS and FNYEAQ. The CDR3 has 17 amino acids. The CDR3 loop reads CASSPTSGGSSYNEQFF. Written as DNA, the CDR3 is TGTGCCAGCAGCCCCACCTCCGGCGGGAGCTCCTACAATGAGCAGTTCTTC.

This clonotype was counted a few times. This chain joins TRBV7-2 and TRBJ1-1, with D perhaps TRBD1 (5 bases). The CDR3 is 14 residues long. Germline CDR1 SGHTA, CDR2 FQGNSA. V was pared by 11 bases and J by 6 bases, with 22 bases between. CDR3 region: CALREAGDLPEAFF. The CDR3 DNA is TGTGCCTTGAGGGAGGCGGGGGATCTCCCTGAAGCTTTCTTT.

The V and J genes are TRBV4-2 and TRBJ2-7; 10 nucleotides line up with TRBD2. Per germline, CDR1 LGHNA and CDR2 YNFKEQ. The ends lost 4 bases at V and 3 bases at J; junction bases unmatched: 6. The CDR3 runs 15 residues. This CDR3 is CASSREERGGYEQYF. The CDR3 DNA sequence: TGTGCCAGCAGCCGAGAAGAGCGGGGGGGCTACGAGCAGTACTTC.

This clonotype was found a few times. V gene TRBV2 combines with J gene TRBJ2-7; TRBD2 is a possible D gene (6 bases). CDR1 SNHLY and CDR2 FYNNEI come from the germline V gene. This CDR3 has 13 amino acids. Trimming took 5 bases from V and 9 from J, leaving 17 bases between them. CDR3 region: CASSPTERVGQYF. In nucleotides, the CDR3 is TGTGCCAGCAGTCCCACGGAGCGGGTCGGGCAGTACTTC.

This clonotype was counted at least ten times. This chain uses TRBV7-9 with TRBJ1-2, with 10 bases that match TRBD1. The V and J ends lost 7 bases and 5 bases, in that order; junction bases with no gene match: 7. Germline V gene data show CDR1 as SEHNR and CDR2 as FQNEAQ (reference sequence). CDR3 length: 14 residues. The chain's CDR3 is CASTLGQGDYGYTF. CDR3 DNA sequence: TGTGCCAGCACCCTAGGACAGGGGGATTATGGCTACACCTTC.